This TCR beta chain was recorded in a study of OX40 agonist ivuxolimab in advanced cancers. About the research overall: From 23 to 79 years was the age range, with a mean of about 56 years, and 65% to 90% were male. Study observations and caveats: On average, CD8+ T cells had more expanded clones than CD4+. Near-lowest levels of clonal expansion characterized partial responders at 0.1-3.0 mg/kg. The authors also found low normalized T-cell clonal expansion in some nonresponders.

The CDR3 consists of 13 residues. Trimming pared 5 bases from V and 8 bases from J, leaving 15 bases between. CDR1 is MNHEY, CDR2 SVGAGI, per germline. As to this clone: The antigen is not known.

Produced via immunoSEQ multiplex PCR; TCRdb's table is partial and in-frame only. The sample lists 70,000 to 100,000 clones; approximately 84% were seen once. The chain links TRBV6-5 to TRBJ1-2; D uncertain. The specimen was CD4+ or CD8+ T cells sorted from blood, collected in a trial of the OX40 agonist ivuxolimab. This clonotype was obtained from an adult with an advanced solid tumor such as melanoma, head and neck, liver or kidney cancer. The CDR3 here is CASSPRITGGYTF. The CDR3 DNA reads TGTGCCAGCAGTCCTCGGATCACCGGGGGCTACACCTTC.